This TCR beta chain comes out of a study of T cells in Graves' hyperthyroidism and ophthalmopathy. With 5 bases removed from V and 6 bases from J, the gap between germline ends came to 10 bases. The CDR3 runs 13 residues. TCR beta CDR3 sequences were amplified from RNA transcripts. When the TCR CDR3 underwent first-round RT-PCR, the HTBI primer set was used. Each CDR3 protein gets one entry after TCRdb re-called the multiplex PCR reads with MiXCR. Found here are nearly 600,000 distinct CDR3 sequences, roughly 13% of them singletons; the top ten hold 5.8%. Fresh peripheral blood, about 9.6 ml, yielded the PBMCs. This clonotype was picked up many times.

The receptor was derived from a woman younger than 45 with Graves' hyperthyroidism that later progressed to Graves' ophthalmopathy. Material: blood. The rearrangement joins TRBV12-3 or TRBV12-4 to TRBJ2-2, with D hard to call. CDR3 loop: CASSITSPGELFF. DNA for the CDR3: TGTGCCAGCAGTATTACTTCGCCCGGGGAGCTGTTTTTT.